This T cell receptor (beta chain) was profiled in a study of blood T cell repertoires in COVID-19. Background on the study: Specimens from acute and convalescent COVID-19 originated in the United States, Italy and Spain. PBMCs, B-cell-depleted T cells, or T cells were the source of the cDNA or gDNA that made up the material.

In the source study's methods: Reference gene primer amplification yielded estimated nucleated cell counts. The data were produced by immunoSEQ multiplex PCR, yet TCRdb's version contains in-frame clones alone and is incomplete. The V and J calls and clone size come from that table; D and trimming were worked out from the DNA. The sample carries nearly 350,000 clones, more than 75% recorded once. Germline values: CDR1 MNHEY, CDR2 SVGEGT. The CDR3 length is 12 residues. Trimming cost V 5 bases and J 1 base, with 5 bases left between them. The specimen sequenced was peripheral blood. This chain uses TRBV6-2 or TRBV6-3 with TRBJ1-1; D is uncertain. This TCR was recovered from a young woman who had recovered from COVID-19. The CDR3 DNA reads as TGTGCCAGCAGTCCATGGAACACTGAAGCTTTCTTT. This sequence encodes CASSPWNTEAFF.